This TCR beta chain was captured in a study of T-cell reconstitution after alpha-beta-depleted transplantation in children. The library targeted TCRbeta and was prepared with unique molecular identifiers. TCRdb re-analysed the PCR reads in MiXCR, keeping a single row per CDR3 protein. The sample gives hundreds of thousands of distinct CDR3 sequences, approximately 24% of which show up once; 4% to 5.5% is in the top ten. This clonotype was counted only a few times. Germline loops: CDR1 DFQATT, CDR2 SNEGSKA (reference sequence). After removal of 6 bases from V and 4 bases from J, the junction contained 12 bases not matched to a gene. The CDR3 totals 15 residues.

The sequence was obtained from a female patient aged 2-10 years who had a stem cell transplant for congenital amegakaryocytic thrombocytopenia, so the T cells may come from the graft donor. The sequences come from PBMCs, mostly from graft donor cells, collected 360 days after TCRalphabeta/CD19-depleted stem cell transplant. This chain links TRBV20-1 with TRBJ2-1; the match to TRBD2 covers 7 bases. CDR3 amino acids: CSAPRDYRNYNEQFF. CDR3 DNA: TGCAGTGCCCCTCGGGACTACCGGAATTACAATGAGCAGTTCTTC.